This T cell receptor (beta chain) was recorded in a study of chemoradiotherapy in HPV16-positive cancers. This CDR3 has 15 residues. CDR1 is SGHTA and CDR2 is FQGNSA in the germline V gene. V lost 4 bases, J lost 5 bases, and 14 bases lay in between. Repertoires were sampled repeatedly during chemoradiotherapy. Clones were read by immunoSEQ multiplex PCR, and TCRdb kept only the in-frame ones, dropping some. Here the sample spans several thousand clones, approximately 80% being singletons. The sequenced sample was tumor tissue, obtained from a patient who underwent chemoradiotherapy. The sequence came from a human donor with HPV-associated anogenital cancer. This rearrangement joins TRBV7-2 to TRBJ2-2; maybe TRBD1 (6 bases). CDR3 residues: CASSSGELRTGELFF. In DNA, the CDR3 is TGTGCCAGCAGCTCAGGGGAACTCCGGACCGGGGAGCTGTTTTTT. Filled out from reference TRBV7-2 and TRBJ2-2, the complete variable domain reads GAGVSQSPSNKVTEKGKDVELRCDPISGHTALYWYRQSLGQGLEFLIYFQGNSAPDKSGLPSDRFSAERTGGSVSTLTIQRTQQEDSAVYLCASSSGELRTGELFFGEGSRLTVL.